Below are 10 T cell receptor beta chains sequenced from a single sample in a study of shared clonotypes between healthy human individuals. The protocol was immunoSEQ multiplex PCR, while the TCRdb copy is restricted to in-frame clones and leaves out a portion. The sample has approximately 340,000 clones; about 70% are singletons. The sample taken for sequencing was memory CD4+ T cells sorted from blood. The sample's subset: CD45RA-negative fraction. These receptors originate from a man younger than 40 in good health.

The genes are TRBV7-8 and TRBJ2-7; 8 positions agree with TRBD1. Germline trimming cut 5 bases from V and 4 bases from J; bases unmatched to any gene: 4. The CDR3 totals 13 residues. CDR1 and CDR2 (germline): SGHVS, FQNEAQ. CDR3 amino acids: CASSQRQGYEQYF. The CDR3 DNA reads TGTGCCAGCAGCCAACGACAGGGGTACGAGCAGTACTTC.

This sequence joins TRBV5-6 and TRBJ2-2; tentatively, D is TRBD1 (6 bases). Germline V gene data show CDR1 as SGHDT and CDR2 as YYEEEE. CDR3 size: 16 residues. V was cut by 1 base and J by 8 bases, with 18 bases left in between. The CDR3 DNA sequence: TGTGCCAGCAGCTTGCGATTCGGCAGGGGAAGGGGGGAGCTGTTTTTT. Translated: CASSLRFGRGRGELFF.

The chain employs TRBV18 and TRBJ1-1; D is perhaps TRBD1 (5 bases). V lost 6 bases and J lost 5, with 13 bases in between. Germline V gene lookup returns CDR1 KGHSH and CDR2 LQKENI. This CDR3 has 13 amino acids. This CDR3 reads CASSPQGSTEAFF. CDR3 nucleotide sequence: TGTGCCAGCTCGCCGCAGGGCTCGACTGAAGCTTTCTTT.

Concerning this clone: One end of the junction fails to match germline, which may point to a read error. The chain employs TRBV6-1 and TRBJ2-3; the D is unclear. In germline, CDR1 is MNHNS, CDR2 SASEGT. The CDR3 loop spans 12 amino acids. CDR3 residues: CLLSPLGDTQYF. The CDR3 DNA sequence: TGCTTACTAAGTCCCCTTGGAGATACGCAGTATTTT.

The gene calls are TRBV27 and TRBJ2-3; TRBD2 agrees at 14 bases. Germline CDR1 reads MNHEY; CDR2 reads SMNVEV (reference sequence). The CDR3 loop spans 19 amino acids. Losses at the gene ends were 5 bases for V and 2 bases for J; bases not matched to a gene: 12. The DNA for the CDR3 is TGTGCCAGCAGTGCCCCCGGGACTAGCGGGAGAAGCACCACAGATACGCAGTATTTT. It translates to CASSAPGTSGRSTTDTQYF.

V gene TRBV12-5 combines with J gene TRBJ2-3; TRBD1 agrees at 7 bases. Germline V CDR1 and CDR2: LGHNT, FRNRAP. The CDR3 length is 16 residues. V shed 1 base, J shed 6 bases, and the junction held 10 bases outside the gene matches. The chain's CDR3 is CASGLGSRGLVDTQYF. CDR3 nucleotide sequence: TGTGCTAGTGGTTTGGGGTCGAGGGGGCTAGTTGATACGCAGTATTTT.

This clone has a count of ten or more. The rearrangement links TRBV13 to TRBJ2-7; possibly TRBD2 for D (6 bases). The CDR3 length is 14 residues. CDR1 and CDR2 (germline): PRHDT, FYEKMQ (reference sequence). With 2 bases removed from V and 4 bases from J, the gap between germline ends came to 12 bases. CDR3 bases: TGTGCCAGCAGCTTACGCGGGATTAATTACGAGCAGTACTTC. It codes for CASSLRGINYEQYF.

J is TRBJ2-1 and V is TRBV18, with 9 bases matching TRBD2. The CDR3 loop spans 15 amino acids. The junction had 12 bases not matched to a gene; V was cut back by 3 bases and J by 12 bases. Germline CDR1 and CDR2: KGHSH and LQKENI. This CDR3 reads CASSPPWLAGDGQFF. The DNA for the CDR3 is TGTGCCAGCTCACCCCCCTGGTTAGCGGGAGATGGGCAGTTCTTC.

This chain joins TRBV28 and TRBJ1-2; 8 bases fit TRBD1. V shed 8 bases and J 8 bases; nucleotides not matched to a gene: 13. This CDR3 is 14 amino acids long. Germline-derived CDR1 and CDR2 are MDHEN and SYDVKM. The chain's CDR3 is CASRVRQGASGYTF. CDR3 in DNA: TGTGCCAGCCGCGTTCGGCAGGGGGCTTCCGGCTACACCTTC.

V and J are TRBV28 and TRBJ2-1; 11 bases are a match to TRBD2. V lost 10 bases and J lost 10; bases outside the gene matches: 9. The CDR3 loop spans 13 amino acids. Germline CDR1 and CDR2: MDHEN and SYDVKM. This CDR3 is CATMGLADREQFF. As DNA, the CDR3 is TGTGCCACCATGGGACTAGCGGACCGAGAGCAGTTCTTC.